This T cell receptor beta chain was profiled in a study of vaccination effects on CD4 cells after COVID-19. Clones were sequenced by immunoSEQ multiplex PCR, and TCRdb holds only the in-frame ones, with some missing. Of roughly 50,000 clones listed, about four fifths are singletons. This CDR3 comprises 13 residues. Germline CDR1 and CDR2: SGHRS and YFSETQ. V was pared by 4 bases and J by 0 bases, with 7 bases between. Pools of viral peptides were used by the ViraFEST assay to expand antigen-specific CD4+ T cells ahead of sequencing. Culturing for about 9 days preceded CD4+ T cell isolation. Vaccine recipients, nucleocapsid antibody negative, had no prior SARS-CoV-2 infection. On this clone: Its antigen remains unidentified. This same CDR3 is encoded by further DNA sequences in the sample.

The input for sequencing was CD4+ T cells from PBMCs cultured with HCoV-OC43 spike peptides, taken before COVID-19 vaccination. Subset meaning: HCoV-OC43 spike overlapping peptide pool stimulation. This chain uses TRBV5-1 with TRBJ1-1, with D tentatively TRBD1 (5 bases). The sequence was collected from a human donor who received a COVID-19 vaccine. This CDR3 is CASSLGVNTEAFF. The CDR3 region has the DNA TGCGCCAGCAGCCTAGGGGTGAACACTGAAGCTTTCTTT.